This T cell receptor (beta chain) appears in the sequencing data of a study of cytomegalovirus exposure and HLA in healthy donors. The overall study: Among about 190 million T cells, an earlier analysis found about 100 million unique TCR beta sequences. Study conclusions and caveats: In an earlier analysis, in several hundred donors, most V segments appeared productive either ~87% or ~30% of the time. Most TCRs appeared rarely, but some public TCRs recurred in many donors.

This CDR3 spans 15 amino acids. V lost 5 bases and J lost 3; bases outside the gene matches: 2. CDR1 and CDR2 from the germline V gene are ENHRY and SYGVKD. A note on this clone: Its specificity is not known.

It was with 60 Vbeta and 13 Jbeta primers that the PCR ran. TCRdb's table, derived via immunoSEQ multiplex PCR, lists solely in-frame clones and lacks some. The repertoire includes 110,000 to 150,000 clones, less than 10% of them detected once, and less than 2% sits in the top ten. Sequenced: PBMCs. The sequence derives from a male donor in good health and CMV-seronegative. This chain uses TRBV10-3 with TRBJ2-2; 11 nucleotides align to TRBD2. CDR3 DNA sequence: TGTGCCATCAGTCGGACTAGCGGGTACACCGGGGAGCTGTTTTTT. This encodes CAISRTSGYTGELFF.